This T cell receptor beta chain was recorded in a study of OX40 agonist ivuxolimab in advanced cancers. With regard to the full study: The costimulatory receptor OX40 (CD134) was targeted by ivuxolimab, a fully human IgG2 agonistic monoclonal antibody. Intravenous ivuxolimab was administered to patients every 2 weeks at six dose levels: 0.01, 0.1, 0.3, 1.5, 3 and 10 mg/kg. Of the roughly 50 dose-escalation patients, hepatocellular carcinoma was present in roughly 19, melanoma in some 15, renal cell carcinoma in 9 and head and neck cancer in 9. In the dose-escalation cohort, 82.7% of patients were male, and the mean age was roughly 60 years, with a range of about 20 to 79. Patients were allowed to have had prior anti-PD-1, anti-PD-L1 or anti-CTLA-4 therapy, and 30% to 50% of the dose-escalation patients had previously received checkpoint inhibitors. Partial responses occurred in three dose-escalation patients, of whom one had hepatocellular carcinoma and two had cutaneous melanoma. The purpose of peripheral TCRbeta sequencing was to test whether ivuxolimab changed TCR sequence diversity and led to clonal T-cell expansion. The paper covers the monotherapy dose-escalation part of the phase I ivuxolimab trial, which included N = 52 patients. The investigation overall reported the following: Low levels of normalized T-cell clonal expansion were also seen in some patients who did not respond. After ivuxolimab, expanded clones were on average more numerous among CD8+ T cells than among CD4+ T cells. Clonal expansion of both CD4+ and CD8+ blood T cells was observed from baseline to week 6 at doses 0.1 to 3.0 mg/kg. In the 0.1-3.0 mg/kg groups, partial responders were among the patients with the lowest normalized peripheral clonal expansion, particularly in CD8+ T cells. The antigen specificity of the peripheral T cells that underwent clonal expansion was not determined.

Patients with a history of autoimmune disease or receiving systemic immunosuppression were excluded from the trial. In every dose cohort, peripheral blood was drawn for TCR sequencing at baseline, cycle 4 day 1, and cycle 7 day 1. The samples were drawn from a first-in-human, open-label, multicenter phase I dose-escalation trial of ivuxolimab. Adults with locally advanced or metastatic melanoma, renal cell, hepatocellular, or head and neck squamous cell carcinoma were enrolled in the trial. CD4+ and CD8+ T cells were sorted separately from peripheral blood before TCR sequencing. The CDR3 runs 14 residues from the cysteine to the phenylalanine. Of the read, only the CDR3 DNA is kept; its 42 bases are in frame from base 1. From the germline V gene, CDR1 is MDHEN and CDR2 is SYDVKM. The V and J ends are trimmed by 1 base and 9 bases, leaving 13 bases between them. On this clone itself: Its target antigen remains unknown. Nothing much larger sits one base from this clone, and base qualities are not available.

Genomic DNA was extracted from sorted cells for sequencing of the TCRbeta CDR3 region. TCRbeta CDR3 regions were sequenced using the immunoSEQ Assay. The table was pulled from immuneACCESS by TCRdb, which kept in-frame rearrangements only. Such tables lose some clones; where checked, under half of the loss comes from unresolved V genes, and the rest has no known cause. This sample comprises about 47,000 clones, approximately 80% of them detected only once. Around a quarter of the sample rests with the top ten. The clonotype comes from an adult with an advanced solid tumor such as melanoma, head and neck, liver or kidney cancer. The chain was built from TRBV28 and TRBJ2-1; no D gene is confidently identified. This specimen consisted of CD4+ or CD8+ T cells sorted from blood, obtained in a trial of the OX40 agonist ivuxolimab. DNA sequence: TGTGCCAGCAGTTTATACCCCTCCCGCGGTGAGCAGTTCTTC. Its coded protein is CASSLYPSRGEQFF. The CDR3 plus the reference TRBV28 and TRBJ2-1 genes for the other parts give the full variable domain: DVKVTQSSRYLVKRTGEKVFLECVQDMDHENMFWYRQDPGLGLRLIYFSYDVKMKEKGDIPEGYSVSREKKERFSLILESASTNQTSMYLCASSLYPSRGEQFFGPGTRLTVL.